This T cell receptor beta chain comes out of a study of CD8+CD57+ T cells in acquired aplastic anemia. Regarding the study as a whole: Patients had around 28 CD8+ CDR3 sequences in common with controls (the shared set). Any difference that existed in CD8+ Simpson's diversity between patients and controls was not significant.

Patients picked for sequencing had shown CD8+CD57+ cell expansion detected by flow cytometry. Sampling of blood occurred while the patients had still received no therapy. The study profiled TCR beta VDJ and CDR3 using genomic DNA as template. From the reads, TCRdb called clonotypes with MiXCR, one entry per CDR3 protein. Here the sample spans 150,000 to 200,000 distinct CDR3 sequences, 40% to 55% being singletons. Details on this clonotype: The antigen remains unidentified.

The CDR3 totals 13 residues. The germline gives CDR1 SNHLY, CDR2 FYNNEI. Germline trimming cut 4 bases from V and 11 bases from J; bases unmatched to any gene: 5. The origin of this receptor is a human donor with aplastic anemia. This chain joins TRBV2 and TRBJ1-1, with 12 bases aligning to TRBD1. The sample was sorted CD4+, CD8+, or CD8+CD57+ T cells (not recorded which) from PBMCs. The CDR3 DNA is TGTGCCAGCAGTGTGGGACAGGGGGCGCGGGCTTTCTTT. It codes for CASSVGQGARAFF.